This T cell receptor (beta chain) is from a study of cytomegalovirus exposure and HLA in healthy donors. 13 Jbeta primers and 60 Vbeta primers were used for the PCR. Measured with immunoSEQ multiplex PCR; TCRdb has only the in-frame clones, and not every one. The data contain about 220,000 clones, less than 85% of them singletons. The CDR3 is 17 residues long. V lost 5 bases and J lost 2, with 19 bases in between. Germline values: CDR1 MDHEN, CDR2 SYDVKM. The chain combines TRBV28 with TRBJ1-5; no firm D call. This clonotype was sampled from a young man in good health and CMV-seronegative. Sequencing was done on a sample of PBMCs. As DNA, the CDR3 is TGTGCCAGCAGTGTCCCCCCAGCGCAGCGCCGCAATCAGCCCCAGCATTTT. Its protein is CASSVPPAQRRNQPQHF.